The rows below give T cell receptor beta chains drawn from one sample of a study of cytomegalovirus exposure and HLA in healthy donors. Sequencing was performed with immunoSEQ multiplex PCR; in TCRdb, only in-frame clones are kept and a portion is missing. The sample includes 90,000 to 140,000 clones, more than 60% seen only once; the top ten take approximately 2%. Sequenced sample: PBMCs. These receptors all come from a young man in good health and CMV-seronegative. Both conserved end residues are part of each CDR3. Fields, in order: D gene, CDR3 length, V gene, CDR3 protein. D genes are given only for firm matches.

d_call: TRBD1; cdr3_length: 14; v_call: TRBV5-1; cdr3_aa: CASRAGTGGGEQYF
d_call: NA; cdr3_length: 18; v_call: TRBV7-5; cdr3_aa: CVRSLVTSGTSSTDTQYF
d_call: NA; cdr3_length: 12; v_call: TRBV5-1; cdr3_aa: CASSMDSYEQYF
d_call: NA; cdr3_length: 14; v_call: TRBV28; cdr3_aa: CASSPRTIIYEQFF
d_call: NA; cdr3_length: 15; v_call: TRBV5-1; cdr3_aa: CASSLGALGFETQYF
d_call: TRBD1; cdr3_length: 12; v_call: TRBV29-1; cdr3_aa: CSVQGDDEKLFF
d_call: TRBD1; cdr3_length: 14; v_call: TRBV19; cdr3_aa: CASSMGQGDEKLFF
d_call: NA; cdr3_length: 13; v_call: TRBV2; cdr3_aa: CASCRALNEKLFF
d_call: NA; cdr3_length: 16; v_call: TRBV19; cdr3_aa: CASSIDPGSTNQPQHF
d_call: TRBD2; cdr3_length: 15; v_call: TRBV27; cdr3_aa: CASSLMAGVPYEQYF
d_call: NA; cdr3_length: 14; v_call: TRBV6-1; cdr3_aa: CASIEGEAYNEQFF
d_call: NA; cdr3_length: 12; v_call: TRBV19; cdr3_aa: CASSRSWTEAFF
d_call: TRBD2; cdr3_length: 13; v_call: TRBV7-9; cdr3_aa: CASSPGGSYEQYF
d_call: TRBD2; cdr3_length: 15; v_call: TRBV5-1; cdr3_aa: CASSLGGGGYNEQFF
d_call: TRBD1; cdr3_length: 13; v_call: TRBV2; cdr3_aa: CARTGTANTEAFF
d_call: NA; cdr3_length: 13; v_call: TRBV27; cdr3_aa: CASAFSRGYEQYF
d_call: NA; cdr3_length: 14; v_call: TRBV29-1; cdr3_aa: CSVSEGGLGTEAFF
d_call: NA; cdr3_length: 15; v_call: TRBV6-4; cdr3_aa: CASVDRTATQETQYF
d_call: TRBD2; cdr3_length: 15; v_call: TRBV30; cdr3_aa: CAWSVSGRAPDTQYF
d_call: NA; cdr3_length: 16; v_call: TRBV5-1; cdr3_aa: CASSFPGAGDPNEQFF
d_call: TRBD1; cdr3_length: 16; v_call: TRBV5-1; cdr3_aa: CASSAIGTGGSGELFF
d_call: TRBD1; cdr3_length: 15; v_call: TRBV6-5; cdr3_aa: CASRRAGTGSETQYF
d_call: NA; cdr3_length: 11; v_call: TRBV6-5; cdr3_aa: CASRRFNEQFF
d_call: TRBD1; cdr3_length: 18; v_call: TRBV5-1; cdr3_aa: CASSLGQLQGWENTEAFF
d_call: NA; cdr3_length: 15; v_call: TRBV7-8; cdr3_aa: CASSLVEGGNQPQHF
d_call: NA; cdr3_length: 16; v_call: TRBV19; cdr3_aa: CASRLGTGDSNQPQHF
d_call: TRBD2; cdr3_length: 16; v_call: TRBV5-1; cdr3_aa: CASSLVAGVSYNEQFF
d_call: TRBD1; cdr3_length: 16; v_call: TRBV5-6; cdr3_aa: CASRGRDRGSGNTIYF
d_call: TRBD1; cdr3_length: 16; v_call: TRBV15; cdr3_aa: CATSKGQGGTAYEQYF
d_call: NA; cdr3_length: 14; v_call: TRBV2; cdr3_aa: CASSATGSNTEAFF
d_call: TRBD1; cdr3_length: 14; v_call: TRBV6-1; cdr3_aa: CASSDSGQAYGYTF
d_call: TRBD1; cdr3_length: 14; v_call: TRBV28; cdr3_aa: CASRVGQGVTEAFF
d_call: NA; cdr3_length: 13; v_call: TRBV4-2; cdr3_aa: CASSPESFGTQYF
d_call: NA; cdr3_length: 14; v_call: TRBV29-1; cdr3_aa: CSGRLLRDVNEQFF
d_call: TRBD1; cdr3_length: 14; v_call: TRBV7-9; cdr3_aa: CASSRTGFGEKLFF
d_call: TRBD1; cdr3_length: 15; v_call: TRBV27; cdr3_aa: CASSLRGLGYEKLFF
d_call: TRBD2; cdr3_length: 19; v_call: TRBV7-9; cdr3_aa: CASSLEHRGLAGSTDTQYF
d_call: NA; cdr3_length: 11; v_call: TRBV30; cdr3_aa: CAWSVQAGYTF
d_call: NA; cdr3_length: 13; v_call: TRBV25-1; cdr3_aa: CASSGDWRSEQYF
d_call: TRBD2; cdr3_length: 15; v_call: TRBV18; cdr3_aa: CASSPMAGGTDTQYF
d_call: NA; cdr3_length: 14; v_call: TRBV6-5; cdr3_aa: CASSYSYRETEAFF
d_call: NA; cdr3_length: 13; v_call: TRBV28; cdr3_aa: CAGIMPGTYEQYF
d_call: NA; cdr3_length: 14; v_call: TRBV28; cdr3_aa: CASRWQGRTGGYTF
d_call: TRBD1; cdr3_length: 15; v_call: TRBV28; cdr3_aa: CASTGGTGSTDTQYF
d_call: TRBD1; cdr3_length: 15; v_call: TRBV7-6; cdr3_aa: CASSSKYGQGAEQYF
d_call: NA; cdr3_length: 15; v_call: TRBV29-1; cdr3_aa: CSVGFRGEVNEKLFF
d_call: NA; cdr3_length: 12; v_call: TRBV28; cdr3_aa: CASLGGDSPLHF
d_call: NA; cdr3_length: 15; v_call: TRBV5-4; cdr3_aa: CASSLRGASNYGYTF
d_call: TRBD1; cdr3_length: 15; v_call: TRBV18; cdr3_aa: CASSRDRGLGDEQFF